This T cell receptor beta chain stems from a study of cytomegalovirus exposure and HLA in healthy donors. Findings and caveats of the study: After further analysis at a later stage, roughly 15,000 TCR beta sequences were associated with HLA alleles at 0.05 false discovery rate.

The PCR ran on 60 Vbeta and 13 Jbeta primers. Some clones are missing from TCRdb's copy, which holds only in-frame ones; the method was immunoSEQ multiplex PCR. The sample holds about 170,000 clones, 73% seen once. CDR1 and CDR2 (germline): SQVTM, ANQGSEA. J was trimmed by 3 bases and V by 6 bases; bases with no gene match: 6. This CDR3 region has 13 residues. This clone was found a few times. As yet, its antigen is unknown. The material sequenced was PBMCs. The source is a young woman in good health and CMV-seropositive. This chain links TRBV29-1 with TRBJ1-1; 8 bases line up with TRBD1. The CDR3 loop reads CSVRTGGYTEAFF. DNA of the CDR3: TGCAGCGTCCGAACAGGGGGTTACACTGAAGCTTTCTTT.